The entry below gives a single T cell receptor beta chain sequence along with its context. These data originate in a study of control samples from healthy donors and cancer patients. The V gene's germline CDR1 is SGHRS and CDR2 YFSETQ. The V gene end was trimmed by 1 base and the J gene end by 13 bases; junction bases not matched to a gene: 6. The CDR3 spans 12 residues. Assay: immunoSEQ multiplex PCR; the TCRdb copy retains only in-frame clones and omits some. The table shows 150,000 to 160,000 clones, with about 94% occurring only once. The chain joins TRBV5-1 to TRBJ1-2; 8 nucleotides agree with TRBD1. Sequenced input: blood. The TCR comes from a middle-aged man in good health. As DNA, the CDR3 is TGCGCCAGCAGCTTGAGGGGACAGGCCGCCACCTTC. Amino acids: CASSLRGQAATF.